A single sample is the source of the 23 T cell receptor beta chains below, sequenced in a study of PD-1 and CTLA-4 blockade in melanoma. The repertoire was sequenced with immunoSEQ multiplex PCR; TCRdb's copy has only in-frame clones and lacks some. The table lists nearly 30,000 clones, 85% to 90% of them singletons, with roughly 8.1% in the top ten. Specimen: CD8+ T cells from peripheral blood, collected before anti-PD-1 treatment. These receptors all stem from a human donor with melanoma.

The chain has TRBV29-1 and TRBJ2-7, with TRBD2 matching 9 bases. The CDR3 is 15 residues long. In germline, CDR1 is SQVTM, CDR2 ANQGSEA. The V segment lost 3 bases and the J segment 2 bases; nucleotides outside the gene matches: 8. The CDR3: CSVDLAGAGAYEQYF. DNA of the CDR3: TGCAGCGTTGATTTAGCGGGAGCTGGGGCCTACGAGCAGTACTTC.

J is TRBJ2-7 and V is TRBV28; the match to TRBD2 covers 13 bases. CDR1 is MDHEN and CDR2 is SYDVKM in the germline V gene. The CDR3 extends over 18 amino acids. Losses at the gene ends were 4 bases for V and 6 bases for J; bases not matched to a gene: 15. The CDR3 DNA sequence: TGTGCCAGCAGTTCATCTACTAAACTAGCGGGAGGGCTTCTCGAGCAGTACTTC. Protein product: CASSSSTKLAGGLLEQYF.

CDR3 nucleotides: TGTGCCAGCAGCGTCGACAACGTCCTGACTTTC. As protein: CASSVDNVLTF. The chain employs TRBV9 and TRBJ2-6; no firm D call. The V end lost 2 bases, the J end lost 9 bases, and 3 bases lay between the germline ends. This CDR3 spans 11 amino acids. CDR1 is SGDLS and CDR2 is YYNGEE in the germline V gene.

The chain is built from TRBV9 and TRBJ2-2; TRBD1 aligns across 10 bases. Trimming at V came to 3 bases and at J to 6 bases, leaving 2 bases not matched to a gene. Germline V lookup: CDR1 SGDLS, CDR2 YYNGEE. The CDR3 consists of 14 residues. The CDR3: CASSAGQGAGELFF. CDR3 sequence (DNA): TGTGCCAGCAGCGCCGGACAGGGGGCCGGGGAGCTGTTTTTT.

CDR3 sequence (DNA): TGTGCCAGCAGTTACTGGGAAACTGAAGCTTTCTTT. It is translated as CASSYWETEAFF. The chain is built from TRBV6-2 or TRBV6-3 and TRBJ1-1; no definite D call. V lost 1 base to trimming and J lost 5 bases, with 5 bases between them. Germline V CDR1 and CDR2: MNHEY, SVGEGT. The CDR3 sequence is 12 residues long.

Written as DNA, the CDR3 is TGTGCCAGCACCCACAGGGGCGGGGGTCAGCCCCAGCATTTT. This encodes CASTHRGGGQPQHF. The chain couples TRBV6-1 to TRBJ1-5; 7 positions match TRBD1. The germline gives CDR1 MNHNS, CDR2 SASEGT. This CDR3 is 14 amino acids long. Unmatched junction bases numbered 9, after V lost 7 bases and J lost 6 bases.

The V gene is TRBV6-5, the J gene TRBJ1-1; no firm D call. This CDR3 is 15 amino acids long. The germline V gene has CDR1 MNHEY and CDR2 SVGAGI. V was shortened by 4 bases and J by 1 base, with 13 bases between the two germline ends. CDR3 sequence (DNA): TGTGCCAGCAGTTTCCCGGGAGCCGGGAACACTGAAGCTTTCTTT. It is translated as CASSFPGAGNTEAFF.

J is TRBJ2-7 and V is TRBV15; 11 bases are a match to TRBD2. This CDR3 has 15 residues. V lost 0 bases to trimming and J lost 6 bases; unmatched junction nucleotides: 4. Germline CDR1 reads LNHNV; CDR2 reads YYDKDF (reference sequence). The CDR3 protein is CATSRESSGRSEQYF. CDR3 coding DNA: TGTGCCACCAGCAGAGAGTCTAGCGGGAGGAGCGAGCAGTACTTC. The full variable domain, in which reference TRBV15 and TRBJ2-7 provide the parts outside the CDR3, is DAMVIQNPRYQVTQFGKPVTLSCSQTLNHNVMYWYQQKSSQAPKLLFHYYDKDFNNEADTPDNFQSRRPNTSFCFLDIRSPGLGDTAMYLCATSRESSGRSEQYFGPGTRLTVT.

This clone is a singleton in its sample. The chain combines TRBV5-8 with TRBJ2-3; D unresolved. The CDR3 totals 14 residues. Germline CDR1 reads SGHTS; CDR2 reads YDEGEE. V was trimmed by 4 bases and J by 2 bases, leaving 11 bases between them. The CDR3 loop reads CASSPGQHTDTQYF. The CDR3 DNA reads as TGTGCCAGCAGCCCCGGGCAGCACACAGATACGCAGTATTTT.

The sample holds a few counts of this clone. The CDR3 DNA sequence: TGCGCCAGCAGCGGGACAGAGAACACTGAAGCTTTCTTT. It translates to CASSGTENTEAFF. The chain employs TRBV10-2 and TRBJ1-1; 7 nucleotides match TRBD1. The junction had 2 bases not matched to a gene; V was cut back by 6 bases and J by 1 base. The germline gives CDR1 WSHSY, CDR2 SAAADI. The CDR3 is made up of 13 amino acids.

V usage is TRBV6-5 and J usage is TRBJ1-2, with D possibly matching TRBD1 (5 bases). The CDR3 contains 16 residues. Germline V CDR1 and CDR2: MNHEY, SVGAGI. The germline V and J ends were trimmed by 4 bases and 5 bases, with 20 bases remaining between them. In DNA, the CDR3 is TGTGCCAGCAGTTGGGAAGGGACGGGTGGACTTTATGGCTACACCTTC. It specifies CASSWEGTGGLYGYTF.

The rearrangement joins TRBV14 to TRBJ2-3, with 8 bases aligning to TRBD2. The CDR3 length is 16 residues. Trimming removed 4 bases from V and 4 bases from J; junction bases left unmatched: 10. Germline CDR1 SGHDN, CDR2 FVKESK. CDR3 nucleotides: TGTGCCAGCAGCCTGCCCTCGGGGGGGGGCCCAGATACGCAGTATTTT. Protein product: CASSLPSGGGPDTQYF.

V usage is TRBV7-6 and J usage is TRBJ1-4; D is possibly TRBD1 (5 bases). Trimming stripped 4 bases from V and 8 bases from J, with 17 bases between. There are 15 residues in the CDR3. Germline V gene data show CDR1 as SGHVS and CDR2 as FNYEAQ. This chain's CDR3 is CASSSRRGEVEKLFF. CDR3 DNA: TGTGCCAGCAGCTCTAGACGAGGGGAGGTCGAAAAACTGTTTTTT.

The rearrangement joins TRBV6-5 to TRBJ2-7, with D unresolved. V was pared by 6 bases and J by 2 bases, with 14 bases between. This CDR3 is built from 14 residues. The germline CDR1 and CDR2 sequences are MNHEY and SVGAGI. CDR3 sequence (DNA): TGTGCCAGCAGCGCGAACCACCCAACCTACGAGCAGTACTTC. Encoded protein: CASSANHPTYEQYF.

This chain joins TRBV7-5 and TRBJ1-6; TRBD1 is the table's D call and was not checked against the DNA. TRBV7-5 is a pseudogene locus. The CDR3 extends over 17 amino acids. The CDR3 region is CARSYGQKSSYNSPLHF. The CDR3 nucleotides read TGTGCCAGAAGCTACGGACAAAAGAGCTCCTATAATTCACCCCTCCACTTT.

V usage is TRBV19 and J usage is TRBJ2-3; 9 bases are shared with TRBD2. In germline, CDR1 is LNHDA, CDR2 SQIVND (reference sequence). V lost 3 bases to trimming and J lost 2 bases; unmatched junction nucleotides: 6. This CDR3 region has 16 residues. For the CDR3, the DNA is TGTGCCAGTAGTATTGCGGCTAGCGGGGCCACAGATACGCAGTATTTT. Amino acids: CASSIAASGATDTQYF.

The CDR3 DNA follows: TGTGCCAGCAGCTTAAGACAGTCAACTAATGAAAAACTGTTTTTT. Its translation is CASSLRQSTNEKLFF. V is TRBV7-8 and J is TRBJ1-4, with D possibly matching TRBD1 (5 bases). This CDR3 contains 15 residues. Trimming removed 2 bases from V and 0 bases from J, with 7 bases in between. The germline CDR1 and CDR2 sequences are SGHVS and FQNEAQ.

V and J are TRBV4-1 and TRBJ2-2; 7 positions match TRBD2. V lost 4 bases and J lost 1; bases outside the gene matches: 3. The V gene's germline CDR1 is MGHRA and CDR2 YSYEKL. This CDR3 is 15 amino acids long. The CDR3 coding sequence is TGCGCCAGCAGCCCACTAGCGTTGAACACCGGGGAGCTGTTTTTT. Translating gives CASSPLALNTGELFF.

As DNA, the CDR3 is TGTGCCAGCAGCTCTCCTACGGGCGGCGAGCAGTACTTC. As protein: CASSSPTGGEQYF. The V gene is TRBV7-2, the J gene TRBJ2-7; no clear D. The V end was cut by 4 bases, the J end by 6 bases, with 13 bases between. Germline V gene data show CDR1 as SGHTA and CDR2 as FQGNSA. This CDR3 comprises 13 residues.

The chain has TRBV30 and TRBJ1-2; 8 bases are a match to TRBD1. CDR1 and CDR2 from the germline V gene are GTSNPN and SVGIG (reference sequence). V gave up 1 base and J gave up 5 bases; unmatched junction bases: 12. CDR3 length: 16 residues. The CDR3 protein is CAWSDLLAGGNYGYTF. DNA of the CDR3: TGTGCCTGGAGTGATTTACTGGCAGGGGGCAATTATGGCTACACCTTC.

The chain recombines TRBV28 with TRBJ2-1, with a weak D call TRBD1 (6 bases). Germline CDR1 reads MDHEN; CDR2 reads SYDVKM. The CDR3 consists of 15 residues. Between the trimmed V and J ends, which lost 5 bases and 3 bases, there was a span of 14 bases. In DNA, the CDR3 is TGTGCCAGCAGTCTAAGGGACACTAGCTACAATGAGCAGTTCTTC. Translation: CASSLRDTSYNEQFF.

This chain connects TRBV11-3 to TRBJ1-2, with 10 bases identical to TRBD1. CDR1 is SGHNT, CDR2 YENEEA, per germline. The V gene end was trimmed by 7 bases and the J gene end by 4 bases; junction bases not matched to a gene: 15. The CDR3 totals 17 residues. CDR3 residues: CASIHISGTGALYGYTF. CDR3 sequence (DNA): TGTGCCAGCATCCATATTTCCGGGACAGGGGCGCTCTATGGCTACACCTTC.

The chain has TRBV6-1 and TRBJ1-5; 7 bases map to TRBD1. Germline V gene sequence: CDR1 MNHNS, CDR2 SASEGT. Losses at the gene ends were 1 base for V and 9 bases for J; bases not matched to a gene: 9. The CDR3 contains 15 residues. This chain's CDR3 is CASSEDRGWGAPQHF. In DNA, the CDR3 is TGTGCCAGCAGTGAAGACAGGGGATGGGGGGCGCCCCAGCATTTT.